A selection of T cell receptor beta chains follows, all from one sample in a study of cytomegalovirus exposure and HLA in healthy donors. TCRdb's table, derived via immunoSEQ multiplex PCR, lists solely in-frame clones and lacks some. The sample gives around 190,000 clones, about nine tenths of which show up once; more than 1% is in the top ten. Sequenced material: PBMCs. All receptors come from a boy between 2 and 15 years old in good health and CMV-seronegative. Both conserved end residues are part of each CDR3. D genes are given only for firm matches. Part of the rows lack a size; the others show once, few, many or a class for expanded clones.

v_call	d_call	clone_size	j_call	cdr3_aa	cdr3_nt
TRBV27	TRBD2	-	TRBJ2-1	CASRPPPASGEFF	TGTGCCAGCAGGCCCCCACCGGCTAGCGGGGAGTTCTTC
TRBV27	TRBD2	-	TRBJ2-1	CASIGTSGISNEQFF	TGTGCCAGCATCGGAACTAGCGGGATATCGAATGAGCAGTTCTTC
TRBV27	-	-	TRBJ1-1	CASSFLGATEAFF	TGTGCCAGCAGTTTCTTGGGGGCGACTGAAGCTTTCTTT
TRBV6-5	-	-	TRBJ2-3	CASSLVGTSTDTQYF	TGTGCCAGCAGTTTAGTGGGGACTAGCACAGATACGCAGTATTTT
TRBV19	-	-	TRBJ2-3	CASSKLPDRTADTQYF	TGTGCCAGTAGTAAACTTCCGGACAGAACGGCAGATACGCAGTATTTT
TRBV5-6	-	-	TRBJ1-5	CASSFSDSNQPQHF	TGTGCCAGCAGCTTTTCAGATAGCAATCAGCCCCAGCATTTT
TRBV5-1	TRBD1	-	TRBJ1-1	CASSLGQGFTEAFF	TGCGCCAGCAGCTTGGGACAGGGGTTCACTGAAGCTTTCTTT
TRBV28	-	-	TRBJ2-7	CASSPGGTGDYEQYF	TGTGCCAGCAGCCCTGGGGGGACTGGAGATTACGAGCAGTACTTC
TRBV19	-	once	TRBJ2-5	CASSMLPQETQYF	TGTGCCAGTAGTATGTTGCCTCAGGAGACCCAGTACTTC
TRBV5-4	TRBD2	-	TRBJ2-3	CASSRGTSGGGTDTQYF	TGTGCCAGCAGCCGCGGGACTAGCGGGGGTGGCACAGATACGCAGTATTTT
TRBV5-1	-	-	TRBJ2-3	CASRPRGGDTQYF	TGCGCCAGCAGACCTAGGGGGGGAGATACGCAGTATTTT
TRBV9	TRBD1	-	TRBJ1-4	CASSVGWDRGHEKLFF	TGTGCCAGCAGCGTAGGGTGGGACAGGGGGCATGAAAAACTGTTTTTT
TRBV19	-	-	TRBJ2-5	CASSIPKETQYF	TGTGCCAGTAGTATCCCTAAAGAGACCCAGTACTTC
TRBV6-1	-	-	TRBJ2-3	CATNPGRTDTQYF	TGTGCCACAAATCCAGGGAGGACAGATACGCAGTATTTT
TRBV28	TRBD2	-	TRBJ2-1	CASSARGGELRFYNEQFF	TGTGCCAGCAGTGCACGGGGGGGCGAGTTAAGGTTCTACAATGAGCAGTTCTTC
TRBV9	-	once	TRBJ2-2	CASSVEGANTGELFF	TGTGCCAGCAGCGTAGAGGGAGCGAACACCGGGGAGCTGTTTTTT
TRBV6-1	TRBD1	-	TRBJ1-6	CAAGQGVNSPLHF	TGTGCCGCGGGACAGGGAGTAAATTCACCCCTCCACTTT
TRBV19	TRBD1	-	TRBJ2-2	CASSESGTGVPGELFF	TGTGCCAGTAGTGAATCCGGGACAGGGGTTCCCGGGGAGCTGTTTTTT
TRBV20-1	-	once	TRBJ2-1	CSARLLDEQFF	TGCAGTGCTAGGTTACTCGATGAGCAGTTCTTC
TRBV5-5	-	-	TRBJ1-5	CASSLASTPYSNQPQHF	TGTGCCAGCAGCTTGGCTTCGACACCATATAGCAATCAGCCCCAGCATTTT
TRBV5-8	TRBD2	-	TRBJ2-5	CASSLARTSGGFQETQYF	TGTGCCAGCAGCTTGGCCCGGACTAGCGGGGGTTTCCAAGAGACCCAGTACTTC
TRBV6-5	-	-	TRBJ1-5	CASSLGTSNQPQHF	TGTGCCAGCAGTCTAGGGACATCCAATCAGCCCCAGCATTTT
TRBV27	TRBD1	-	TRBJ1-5	CASTQTGGNQPQHF	TGTGCCAGCACCCAAACAGGGGGCAATCAGCCCCAGCATTTT
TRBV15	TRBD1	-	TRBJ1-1	CATSRDVVRQGDPNTEAFF	TGTGCCACCAGCAGAGATGTTGTTCGACAGGGAGACCCGAACACTGAAGCTTTCTTT
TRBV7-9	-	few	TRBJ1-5	CASSLQGDQPQHF	TGTGCCAGCAGCTTACAGGGCGATCAGCCCCAGCATTTT
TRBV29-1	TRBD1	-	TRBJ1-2	CSAGQGAAGYTF	TGCAGCGCCGGACAGGGGGCGGCCGGCTACACCTTC
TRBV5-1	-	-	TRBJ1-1	CASSLGAGMNTEAFF	TGCGCCAGCAGCTTGGGAGCGGGGATGAACACTGAAGCTTTCTTT
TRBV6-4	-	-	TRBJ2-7	CASSGIRGDEQYF	TGTGCCAGCAGCGGGATCAGGGGGGACGAGCAGTACTTC